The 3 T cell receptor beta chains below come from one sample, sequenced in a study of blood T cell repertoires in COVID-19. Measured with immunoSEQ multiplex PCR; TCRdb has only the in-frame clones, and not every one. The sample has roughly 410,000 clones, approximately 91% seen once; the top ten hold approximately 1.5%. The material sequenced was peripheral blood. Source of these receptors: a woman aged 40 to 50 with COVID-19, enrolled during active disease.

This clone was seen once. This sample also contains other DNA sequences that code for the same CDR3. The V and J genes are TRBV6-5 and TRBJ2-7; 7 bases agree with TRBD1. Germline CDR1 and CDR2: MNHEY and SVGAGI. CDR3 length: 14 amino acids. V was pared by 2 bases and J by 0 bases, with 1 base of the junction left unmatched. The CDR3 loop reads CASSYGDSSYEQYF. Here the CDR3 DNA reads TGTGCCAGCAGTTACGGGGACAGCTCCTACGAGCAGTACTTC.

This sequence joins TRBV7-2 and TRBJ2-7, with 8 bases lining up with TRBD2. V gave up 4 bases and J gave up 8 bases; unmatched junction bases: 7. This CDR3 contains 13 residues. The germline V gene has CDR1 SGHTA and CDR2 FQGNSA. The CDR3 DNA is TGTGCCAGCAGCTCTCAGCGGGAGTCAAAGCAGTACTTC. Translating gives CASSSQRESKQYF.

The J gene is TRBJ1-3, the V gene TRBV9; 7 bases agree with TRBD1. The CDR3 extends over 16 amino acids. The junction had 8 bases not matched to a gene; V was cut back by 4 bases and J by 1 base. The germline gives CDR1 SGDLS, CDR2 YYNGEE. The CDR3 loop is CASSPSTGFSGNTIYF. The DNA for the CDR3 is TGTGCCAGCAGCCCCTCGACAGGGTTTTCTGGAAACACCATATATTTT.